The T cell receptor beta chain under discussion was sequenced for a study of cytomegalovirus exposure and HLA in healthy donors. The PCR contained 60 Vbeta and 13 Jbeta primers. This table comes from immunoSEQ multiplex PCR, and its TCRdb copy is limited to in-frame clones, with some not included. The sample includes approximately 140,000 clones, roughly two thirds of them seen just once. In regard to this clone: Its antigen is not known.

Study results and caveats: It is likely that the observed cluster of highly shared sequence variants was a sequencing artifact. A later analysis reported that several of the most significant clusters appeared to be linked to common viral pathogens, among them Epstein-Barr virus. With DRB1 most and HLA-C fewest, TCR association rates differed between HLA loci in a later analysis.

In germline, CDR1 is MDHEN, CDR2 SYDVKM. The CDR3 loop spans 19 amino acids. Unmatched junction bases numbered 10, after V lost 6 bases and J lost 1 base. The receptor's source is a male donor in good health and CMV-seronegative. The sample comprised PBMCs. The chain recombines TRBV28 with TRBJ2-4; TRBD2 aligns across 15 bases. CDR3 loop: CASRPGLAGGPKAKNIQYF. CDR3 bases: TGTGCCAGCAGACCCGGACTAGCGGGGGGGCCCAAGGCCAAAAACATTCAGTACTTC.